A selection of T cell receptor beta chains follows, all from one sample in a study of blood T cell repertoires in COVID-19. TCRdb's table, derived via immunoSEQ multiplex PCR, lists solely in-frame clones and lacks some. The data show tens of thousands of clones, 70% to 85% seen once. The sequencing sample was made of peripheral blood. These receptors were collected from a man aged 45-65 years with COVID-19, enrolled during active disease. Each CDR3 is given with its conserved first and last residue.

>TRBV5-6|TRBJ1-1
CASSLRGPAFEAFF
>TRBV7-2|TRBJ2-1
CASSLLLTNEQFF
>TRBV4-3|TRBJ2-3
CASSQVLAGAGADTQYF
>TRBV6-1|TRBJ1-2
CASSERLAGNGYTF
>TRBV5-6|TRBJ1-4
CASSLALGATNEKLFF
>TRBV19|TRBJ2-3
CASKTSGTDTQYF
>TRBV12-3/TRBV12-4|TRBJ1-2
CASWSRGIGGYTF
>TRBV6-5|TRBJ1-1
CASSSSTGPMDTEAFF
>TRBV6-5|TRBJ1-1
CASRAGTANTEAFF
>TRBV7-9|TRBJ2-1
CASSLTAGEQFF
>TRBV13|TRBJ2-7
CASSNGRTYEQYF
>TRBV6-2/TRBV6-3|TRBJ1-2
CASSHPVQGIHGYTF
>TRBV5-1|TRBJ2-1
CASSLGQSSYNEQFF
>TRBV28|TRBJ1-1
CASSTGGMNTEAFF
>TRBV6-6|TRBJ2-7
CASSYSGDPSSYEQYF
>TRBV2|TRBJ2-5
CASTVLQETQYF
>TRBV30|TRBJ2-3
CAWSISASGDTDTQYF
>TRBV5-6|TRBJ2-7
CASSLGQGPYEQYF
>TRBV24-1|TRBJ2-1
CATSDSLADNEQFF
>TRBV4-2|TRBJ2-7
CASSARLAGGQYEQYF
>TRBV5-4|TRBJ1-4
CASSQGASGEKLFF
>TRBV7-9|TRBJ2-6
CALRSSGANVLTF
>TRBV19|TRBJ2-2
CASTPSEGRGKPGELFF
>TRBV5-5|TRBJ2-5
CASSLTGVEETQYF
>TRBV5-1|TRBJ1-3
CASSLAGDIEGNTIYF
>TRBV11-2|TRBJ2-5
CASSLTSRIQGRETQYF
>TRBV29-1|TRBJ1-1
CSIQMTALNTEAFF
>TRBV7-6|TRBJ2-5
CASSLTSRGETQYF
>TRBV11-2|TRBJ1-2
CASSSRLTGVRGYTF
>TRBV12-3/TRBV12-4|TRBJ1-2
CASSSGHGYTF
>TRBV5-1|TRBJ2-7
CASSLEAGLSYEQYF
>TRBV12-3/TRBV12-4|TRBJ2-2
CASVRGVGGELFF
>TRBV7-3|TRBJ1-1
CASSLGAGDMNTEAFF
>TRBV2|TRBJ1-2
CASSDGGGGPYGYTF
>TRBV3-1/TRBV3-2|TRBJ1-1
CASSPRQGVGTEAFF
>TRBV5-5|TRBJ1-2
CASSLAEAGYYGYTF
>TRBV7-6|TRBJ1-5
CASSRNPPGTSNQPQHF
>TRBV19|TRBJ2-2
CASSRTGGRTGELFF
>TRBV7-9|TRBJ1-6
CASSHHRENGSPLHF
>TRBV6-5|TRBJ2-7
CASSYMDGGYEQYF
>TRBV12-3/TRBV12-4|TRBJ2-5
CASCRASQETQYF
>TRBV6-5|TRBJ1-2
CASSRQGDSYGYTF
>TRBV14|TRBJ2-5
CASSQGSAGIETQYF
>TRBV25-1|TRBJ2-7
CASSAPGQGSYEQYF
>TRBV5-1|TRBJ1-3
CASSLLPSSGNTIYF
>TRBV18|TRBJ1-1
CASSPPGLNTEAFF
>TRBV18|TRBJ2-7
CASSPGQGGAYEQYF
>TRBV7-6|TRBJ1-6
CASSLEPGQGSSPLHF
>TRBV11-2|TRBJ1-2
CASSRTGAFGYTF
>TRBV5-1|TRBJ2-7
CASSLGVGPIHEQYF
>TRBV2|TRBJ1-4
CASSGTDEKLFF
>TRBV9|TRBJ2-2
CASADGPRRTGELFF
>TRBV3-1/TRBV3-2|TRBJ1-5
CASSQGQGAYQPQHF
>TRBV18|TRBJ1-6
CASSPPMDRGLNSPLHF